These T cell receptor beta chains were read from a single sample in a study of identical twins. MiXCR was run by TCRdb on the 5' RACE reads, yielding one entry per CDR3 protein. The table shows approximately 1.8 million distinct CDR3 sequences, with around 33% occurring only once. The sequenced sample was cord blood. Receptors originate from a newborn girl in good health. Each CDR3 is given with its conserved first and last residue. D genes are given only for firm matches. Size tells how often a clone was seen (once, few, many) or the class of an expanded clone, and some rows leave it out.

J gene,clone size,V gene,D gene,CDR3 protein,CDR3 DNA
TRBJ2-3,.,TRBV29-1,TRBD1,CGVDRGRTDTQYF,TGCGGCGTTGACAGGGGGCGCACAGATACGCAGTATTTT
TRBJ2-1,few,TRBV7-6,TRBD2,CASSLARLAGRNEQFF,TGTGCCAGCAGCTTAGCGCGACTAGCGGGGAGGAATGAGCAGTTCTTC
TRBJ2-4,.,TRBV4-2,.,CASSKYAGRAAKNIQYF,TGTGCCAGCAGCAAATACGCGGGCCGGGCGGCCAAAAACATTCAGTACTTC
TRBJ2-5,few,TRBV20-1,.,CSAHLGETQYF,TGCAGTGCCCACCTCGGAGAGACCCAGTACTTC
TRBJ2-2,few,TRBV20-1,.,CSARVLSTGELFF,TGCAGTGCTAGAGTCCTTTCCACCGGGGAGCTGTTTTTT
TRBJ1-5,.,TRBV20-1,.,CSARREGMPQHF,TGCAGTGCCAGGCGGGAGGGCATGCCCCAGCATTTT
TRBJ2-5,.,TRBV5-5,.,CASSSQGGGRYNEQYF,TGTGCCAGCAGCTCCCAGGGGGGCGGGAGGTATAATGAGCAGTACTTC
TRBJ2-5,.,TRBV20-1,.,CSAQTIDNEQYF,TGCAGTGCCCAGACAATCGACAATGAGCAGTACTTC
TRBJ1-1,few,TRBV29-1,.,CSVGRQGTEAFF,TGCAGCGTTGGGAGGCAGGGCACTGAAGCTTTCTTT
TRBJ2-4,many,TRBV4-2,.,CASSQGHIQYF,TGTGCCAGCAGCCAAGGACACATTCAGTACTTC
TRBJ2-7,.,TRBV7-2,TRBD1,CASSFATGGYSYEQYF,TGTGCCAGCAGCTTTGCGACAGGGGGCTACTCCTACGAGCAGTACTTC
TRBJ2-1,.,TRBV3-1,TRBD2,CASSQFNGRAVNEQFF,TGTGCCAGCAGCCAGTTTAACGGGAGGGCCGTGAATGAGCAGTTCTTC
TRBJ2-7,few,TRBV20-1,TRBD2,CSASPLAGGYNEQYF,TGCAGTGCTAGTCCGCTAGCGGGAGGCTACAATGAGCAGTACTTC
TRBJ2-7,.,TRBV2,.,CAGSERTLMQYF,TGTGCCGGCAGTGAACGGACCCTTATGCAGTACTTC
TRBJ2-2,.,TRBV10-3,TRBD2,CAISEYGLAGTGELFF,TGTGCCATCAGTGAGTACGGACTAGCGGGCACCGGGGAGCTGTTTTTT
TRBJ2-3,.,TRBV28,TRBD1,CASTGTGVGDTQYF,TGTGCCAGCACTGGGACAGGGGTGGGGGATACGCAGTATTTT
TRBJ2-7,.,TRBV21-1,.,CASSKGTGTTGDDTYEQYF,TGTGCCAGCAGCAAAGGGACCGGGACTACGGGGGATGATACCTACGAGCAGTACTTC
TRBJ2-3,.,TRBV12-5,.,CASGIGGSTDTQYF,TGTGCTAGCGGAATAGGGGGGAGCACAGATACGCAGTATTTT
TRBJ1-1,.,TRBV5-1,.,CASSGGAENTEAFF,TGCGCCAGCAGCGGGGGGGCTGAGAACACTGAAGCTTTCTTT
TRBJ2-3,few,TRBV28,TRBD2,CASRGTSGTSTDTQYF,TGTGCCAGCAGGGGGACTAGCGGGACTAGCACAGATACGCAGTATTTT
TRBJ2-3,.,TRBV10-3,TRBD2,CALKPGLNTDTQYF,TGTGCCCTAAAACCGGGACTAAATACAGATACGCAGTATTTT
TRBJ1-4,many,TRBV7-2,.,CASSLGFGGINEKLFF,TGTGCCAGCAGCTTAGGATTCGGGGGGATAAATGAAAAACTGTTTTTT
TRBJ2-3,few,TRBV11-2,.,CASSLGVGGVTQYF,TGTGCCAGCAGCTTAGGAGTGGGCGGTGTTACGCAGTATTTT
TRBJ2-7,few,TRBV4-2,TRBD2,CASSRSTSFGYEQYF,TGTGCCAGCAGCAGGTCGACTAGCTTCGGCTACGAGCAGTACTTC
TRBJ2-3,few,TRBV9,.,CASSASHNTDTQYF,TGTGCCAGCAGCGCCAGCCACAACACAGATACGCAGTATTTT
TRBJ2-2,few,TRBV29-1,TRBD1,CSVGDSRDTGELFF,TGCAGCGTCGGGGACAGTCGGGACACCGGGGAGCTGTTTTTT
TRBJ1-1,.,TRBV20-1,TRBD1,CSAPGQGGTEAFF,TGCAGTGCCCCCGGACAGGGTGGAACTGAAGCTTTCTTT
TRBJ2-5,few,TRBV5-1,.,CASSLRPTRTEGGETQYF,TGCGCCAGCAGCTTACGTCCAACTCGAACAGAGGGGGGAGAGACCCAGTACTTC
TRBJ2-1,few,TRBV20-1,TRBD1,CSARNDRALRAVWYNEQFF,TGCAGTGCTAGAAACGACAGGGCCCTTAGGGCGGTGTGGTACAATGAGCAGTTCTTC
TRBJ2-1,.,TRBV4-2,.,CASSGALTYNEQFF,TGTGCCAGCAGCGGGGCGCTAACCTACAATGAGCAGTTCTTC
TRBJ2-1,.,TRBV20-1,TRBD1,CSARDWFRDRANNEQFF,TGCAGTGCTAGAGATTGGTTCCGGGACAGGGCTAACAATGAGCAGTTCTTC
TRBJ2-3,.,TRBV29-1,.,CSVEGQHTGTQYF,TGCAGCGTTGAAGGACAGCACACAGGTACGCAGTATTTT
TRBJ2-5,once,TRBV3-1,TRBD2,CASSHTLAGDNEQYF,TGTGCCAGCAGCCACACACTAGCGGGTGACAATGAGCAGTACTTC
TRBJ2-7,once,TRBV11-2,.,CASSPFRTDCEQYF,TGTGCCAGCAGCCCCTTCCGGACAGACTGCGAGCAGTACTTC
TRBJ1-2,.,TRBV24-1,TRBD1,CATSDDRGNGYTF,TGTGCCACCAGTGATGACAGGGGGAACGGCTACACCTTC
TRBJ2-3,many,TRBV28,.,CASRLQGTDTQYF,TGTGCCAGCAGGTTACAGGGTACAGATACGCAGTATTTT
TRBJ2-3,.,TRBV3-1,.,CASSQDGLPSTDTQYF,TGTGCCAGCAGCCAAGATGGACTACCTAGTACCGATACGCAGTATTTT
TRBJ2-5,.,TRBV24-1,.,CATSDGYREAETQYF,TGTGCCACCAGTGATGGTTACAGGGAAGCAGAGACCCAGTACTTC
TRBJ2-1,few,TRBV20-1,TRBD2,CSAQAAGEPPHAFGYEQFF,TGCAGTGCTCAAGCAGCGGGAGAACCCCCTCACGCTTTCGGGTATGAGCAGTTCTTC
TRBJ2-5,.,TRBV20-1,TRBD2,CSARDRTLAGDHEQYF,TGCAGTGCTAGAGATCGTACGCTAGCGGGAGACCATGAGCAGTACTTC
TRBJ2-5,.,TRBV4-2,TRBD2,CASSQDRTRQETQYF,TGTGCCAGCAGCCAAGATAGGACTAGGCAAGAGACCCAGTACTTC
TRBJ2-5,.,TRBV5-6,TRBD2,CSSSLILLAKETQYF,TGTTCCAGCAGCTTGATCCTACTAGCGAAAGAGACCCAGTACTTC
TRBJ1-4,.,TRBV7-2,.,CASSTRLINEKLFF,TGTGCCAGCAGCACTCGACTGATAAATGAAAAACTGTTTTTT
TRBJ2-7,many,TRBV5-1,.,CASSSPRQPYEQYF,TGCGCCAGCAGTTCTCCGAGACAGCCCTACGAGCAGTACTTC
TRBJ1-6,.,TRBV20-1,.,CSARDTGRNSPLHF,TGCAGTGCTAGAGACACAGGGAGGAATTCACCCCTCCACTTT
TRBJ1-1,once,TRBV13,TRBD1,CASSEGQFMNTEAFF,TGTGCCAGCAGCGAGGGACAGTTCATGAACACTGAAGCTTTCTTT
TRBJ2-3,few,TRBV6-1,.,CASSSLPLSTDTQYF,TGTGCCAGCAGTTCCCTACCTCTTAGCACAGATACGCAGTATTTT
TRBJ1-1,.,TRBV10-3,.,CAIRKNTEAFF,TGTGCCATCAGGAAGAACACTGAAGCTTTCTTT
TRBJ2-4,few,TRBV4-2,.,CASSQPPSRRAGSAKNIQYF,TGTGCCAGCAGCCAACCCCCATCGAGACGGGCAGGGTCAGCCAAAAACATTCAGTACTTC
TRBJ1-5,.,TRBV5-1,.,CASTWVNRPQHF,TGCGCCAGCACATGGGTCAATCGGCCCCAGCATTTT
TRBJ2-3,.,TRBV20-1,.,CSARAGSGTDTQYF,TGCAGTGCTAGGGCGGGATCTGGCACAGATACGCAGTATTTT
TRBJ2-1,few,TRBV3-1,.,CASSPMEGGPRFF,TGTGCCAGCAGCCCCATGGAGGGGGGACCACGGTTCTTC
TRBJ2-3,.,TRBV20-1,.,CSARKGRGGTDTQYF,TGCAGTGCTAGAAAGGGCAGGGGTGGCACAGATACGCAGTATTTT
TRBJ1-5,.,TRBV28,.,CASSLSSEGNQPQHF,TGTGCCAGCAGTTTAAGTAGCGAGGGCAATCAGCCCCAGCATTTT
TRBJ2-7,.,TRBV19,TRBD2,CASSSPGLAGVEQYF,TGTGCCAGCAGTTCGCCGGGACTAGCGGGAGTTGAGCAGTACTTC
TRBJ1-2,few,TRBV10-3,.,CAISEDRYGYTF,TGTGCCATCAGTGAAGACAGGTATGGCTACACCTTC
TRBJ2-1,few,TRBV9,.,CASSRMDVREQFF,TGTGCCAGCAGCAGAATGGACGTACGTGAGCAGTTCTTC